What follows is one T cell receptor (beta chain) and its context. This specimen belongs to a study of blood T cell repertoires in COVID-19. Study in general: Specimens from acute and convalescent COVID-19 originated in the United States, Italy and Spain. Sample material is recorded as cDNA or gDNA derived from T cells, B-cell-depleted T cells, or PBMCs.

In the authors' methods: From reference gene primer amplification, estimates of nucleated cell counts were derived. This table comes from immunoSEQ multiplex PCR, and its TCRdb copy is limited to in-frame clones, with some not included. Clone size and V and J calls were adopted from that table, with D and trimming inferred from the DNA. The sample includes fewer than 350,000 clones, around 81% seen only once; the top ten take roughly 2.9%. CDR3 size: 14 residues. V was pared by 4 bases and J by 4 bases, with 10 bases between. Germline V lookup: CDR1 LNHDA, CDR2 SQIVND (reference sequence). Sequenced input: peripheral blood. V gene TRBV19 combines with J gene TRBJ2-2; tentatively, D is TRBD1 (6 bases). This receptor was taken from a woman aged 55-69 years with active or convalescent COVID-19. This CDR3 is CASSNLGATGELFF. CDR3 bases: TGTGCCAGTAGTAACCTGGGGGCCACCGGGGAGCTGTTTTTT.